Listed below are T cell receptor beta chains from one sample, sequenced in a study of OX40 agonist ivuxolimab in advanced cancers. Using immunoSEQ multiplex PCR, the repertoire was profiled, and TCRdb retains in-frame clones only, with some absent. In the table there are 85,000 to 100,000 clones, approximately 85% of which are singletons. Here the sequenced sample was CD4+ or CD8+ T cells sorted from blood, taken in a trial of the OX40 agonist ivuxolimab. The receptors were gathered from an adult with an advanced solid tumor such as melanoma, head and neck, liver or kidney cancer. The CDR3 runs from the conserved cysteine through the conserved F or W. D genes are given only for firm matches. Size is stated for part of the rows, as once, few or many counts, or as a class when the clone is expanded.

cdr3_aa: CASSLGRTDTQYF; cdr3_nt: TGTGCCAGCAGTTTAGGGAGGACAGATACGCAGTATTTT; v_call: TRBV6-5; j_call: TRBJ2-3; d_call: .; clone_size: .
cdr3_aa: CASSPAGVAYEQYF; cdr3_nt: TGTGCCAGCTCACCGGCGGGAGTAGCGTACGAGCAGTACTTC; v_call: TRBV18; j_call: TRBJ2-7; d_call: TRBD2; clone_size: .
cdr3_aa: CASSADWVGTDTQYF; cdr3_nt: TGTGCCAGCAGCGCAGACTGGGTTGGCACAGATACGCAGTATTTT; v_call: TRBV9; j_call: TRBJ2-3; d_call: .; clone_size: .
cdr3_aa: CAWSDTGTQETQYF; cdr3_nt: TGTGCCTGGAGTGATACAGGGACTCAAGAGACCCAGTACTTC; v_call: TRBV30; j_call: TRBJ2-5; d_call: .; clone_size: few
cdr3_aa: CASSYGVAKSSYNEQFF; cdr3_nt: TGTGCCAGCAGCTACGGAGTAGCCAAGAGCTCCTACAATGAGCAGTTCTTC; v_call: TRBV11-2; j_call: TRBJ2-1; d_call: .; clone_size: .
cdr3_aa: CASSPQVTRAQYF; cdr3_nt: TGTGCCAGCTCACCACAGGTAACACGGGCGCAGTATTTT; v_call: TRBV18; j_call: TRBJ2-3; d_call: .; clone_size: .
cdr3_aa: CASSLEQGGETQYF; cdr3_nt: TGTGCCAGCAGCTTAGAACAGGGCGGAGAGACCCAGTACTTC; v_call: TRBV7-9; j_call: TRBJ2-5; d_call: .; clone_size: .
cdr3_aa: CASSFGDLYYNEQFF; cdr3_nt: TGTGCCAGCAGTTTTGGGGACTTGTACTACAATGAGCAGTTCTTC; v_call: TRBV28; j_call: TRBJ2-1; d_call: .; clone_size: .
cdr3_aa: CASSLGLAGDEQYF; cdr3_nt: TGTGCCAGCAGCTTGGGACTAGCGGGAGACGAGCAGTACTTC; v_call: TRBV5-4; j_call: TRBJ2-7; d_call: TRBD2; clone_size: .
cdr3_aa: CASSPKPGQGPMNTEAFF; cdr3_nt: TGTGCCAGCAGCCCCAAGCCCGGACAGGGACCAATGAACACTGAAGCTTTCTTT; v_call: TRBV7-3; j_call: TRBJ1-1; d_call: TRBD1; clone_size: .
cdr3_aa: CATSRDSTGNTIYF; cdr3_nt: TGTGCCACCAGCAGAGATAGCACTGGAAACACCATATATTTT; v_call: TRBV15; j_call: TRBJ1-3; d_call: .; clone_size: .
cdr3_aa: CASSRSGVSYEQYF; cdr3_nt: TGTGCCAGCAGCCGTAGCGGGGTCTCCTACGAGCAGTACTTC; v_call: TRBV14; j_call: TRBJ2-7; d_call: TRBD2; clone_size: .
cdr3_aa: CASSQAPEAGRSPLHF; cdr3_nt: TGCGCCAGCAGCCAAGCTCCGGAAGCCGGACGATCACCCCTCCACTTT; v_call: TRBV4-3; j_call: TRBJ1-6; d_call: .; clone_size: .
cdr3_aa: CAWSVGTGMHTF; cdr3_nt: TGTGCCTGGAGTGTTGGTACAGGGATGCACACCTTC; v_call: TRBV30; j_call: TRBJ1-2; d_call: .; clone_size: few
cdr3_aa: CASSQGEDTEAFF; cdr3_nt: TGCGCCAGCAGCCAAGGGGAAGACACTGAAGCTTTCTTT; v_call: TRBV4-1; j_call: TRBJ1-1; d_call: .; clone_size: few
cdr3_aa: CASSFWEAHSGNTIYF; cdr3_nt: TGTGCCAGCAGTTTTTGGGAGGCCCACTCTGGAAACACCATATATTTT; v_call: TRBV28; j_call: TRBJ1-3; d_call: .; clone_size: .
cdr3_aa: CASRVTGGYEQYF; cdr3_nt: TGTGCCAGCAGGGTGACAGGGGGCTACGAGCAGTACTTC; v_call: TRBV28; j_call: TRBJ2-7; d_call: TRBD1; clone_size: .
cdr3_aa: CASRRSGANVLTF; cdr3_nt: TGTGCCAGCAGACGGTCTGGGGCCAACGTCCTGACTTTC; v_call: TRBV28; j_call: TRBJ2-6; d_call: .; clone_size: .